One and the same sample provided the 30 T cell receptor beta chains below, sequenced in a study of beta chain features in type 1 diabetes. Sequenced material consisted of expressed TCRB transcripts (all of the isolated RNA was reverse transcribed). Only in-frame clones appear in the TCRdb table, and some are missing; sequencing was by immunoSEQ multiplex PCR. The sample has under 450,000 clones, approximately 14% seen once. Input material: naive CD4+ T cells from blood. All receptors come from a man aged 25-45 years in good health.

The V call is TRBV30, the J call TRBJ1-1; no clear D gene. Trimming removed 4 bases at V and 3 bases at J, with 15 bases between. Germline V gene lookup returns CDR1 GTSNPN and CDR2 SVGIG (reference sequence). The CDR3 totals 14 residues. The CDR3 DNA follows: TGTGCCTGGAACAACCGACGAGCCGACACTGAAGCTTTCTTT. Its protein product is CAWNNRRADTEAFF. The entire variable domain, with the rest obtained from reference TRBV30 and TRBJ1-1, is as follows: SQTIHQWPATLVQPVGSPLSLECTVEGTSNPNLYWYRQAAGRGLQLLFYSVGIGQISSEVPQNLSASRPQDRQFILSSKKLLLSDSGFYLCAWNNRRADTEAFFGQGTRLTVV.

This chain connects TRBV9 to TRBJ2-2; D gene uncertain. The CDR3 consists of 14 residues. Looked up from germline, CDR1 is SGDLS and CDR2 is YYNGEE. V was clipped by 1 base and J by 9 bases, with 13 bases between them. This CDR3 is CASSVNPTGRELFF. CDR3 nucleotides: TGTGCCAGCAGCGTAAACCCCACGGGTAGGGAGCTGTTTTTT.

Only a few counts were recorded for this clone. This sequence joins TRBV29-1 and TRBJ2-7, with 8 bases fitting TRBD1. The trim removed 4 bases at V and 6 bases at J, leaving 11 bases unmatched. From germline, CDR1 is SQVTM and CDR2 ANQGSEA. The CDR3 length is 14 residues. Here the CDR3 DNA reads TGCAGCGTTGGAAATCGACAGGGGCACACCGAGCAGTACTTC. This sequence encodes CSVGNRQGHTEQYF.

The CDR3, as DNA: TGTGCCACCGCAACGGTAAGCGAGCAGTACGTC. It yields the protein CATATVSEQYV. V gene TRBV6-4 combines with J gene TRBJ2-7; D call uncertain. V was shortened by 10 bases and J by 6 bases, with 13 bases between the two germline ends. Germline CDR1 MRHNA, CDR2 SNTAGT. This CDR3 spans 11 amino acids.

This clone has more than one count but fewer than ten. The CDR3 region is CASSLVGKETQYF. CDR3 nucleotide sequence: TGCGCCAGCAGCTTGGTTGGAAAAGAGACCCAGTACTTC. The chain recombines TRBV5-1 with TRBJ2-5; D not certain. Germline lookup yields CDR1 SGHRS and CDR2 YFSETQ. The CDR3 sequence is 13 residues long. V was shortened by 0 bases and J by 3 bases, with 6 bases between the two germline ends.

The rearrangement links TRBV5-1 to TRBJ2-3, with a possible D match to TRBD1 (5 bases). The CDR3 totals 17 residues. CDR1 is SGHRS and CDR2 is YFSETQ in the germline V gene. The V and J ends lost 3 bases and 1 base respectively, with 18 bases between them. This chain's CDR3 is CASSSTITRVGTDTQYF. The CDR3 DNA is TGCGCCAGCAGCTCTACTATTACCAGGGTTGGCACAGATACGCAGTATTTT.

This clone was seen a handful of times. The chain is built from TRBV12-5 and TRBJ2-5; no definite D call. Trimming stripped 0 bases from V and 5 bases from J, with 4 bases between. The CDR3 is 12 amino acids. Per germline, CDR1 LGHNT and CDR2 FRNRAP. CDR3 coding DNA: TGTGCTAGTGGTTTGGTCCTGGAGACCCAGTACTTC. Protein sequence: CASGLVLETQYF. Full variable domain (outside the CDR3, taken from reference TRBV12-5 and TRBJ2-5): DARVTQTPRHKVTEMGQEVTMRCQPILGHNTVFWYRQTMMQGLELLAYFRNRAPLDDSGMPKDRFSAEMPDATLATLKIQPSEPRDSAVYFCASGLVLETQYFGPGTRLLVL.

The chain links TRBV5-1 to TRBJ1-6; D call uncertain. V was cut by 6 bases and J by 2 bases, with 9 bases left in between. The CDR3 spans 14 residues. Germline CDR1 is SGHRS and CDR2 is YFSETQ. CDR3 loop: CASMSEPYNSPLHF. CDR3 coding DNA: TGCGCCAGCATGTCTGAACCCTATAATTCACCCCTCCACTTT.

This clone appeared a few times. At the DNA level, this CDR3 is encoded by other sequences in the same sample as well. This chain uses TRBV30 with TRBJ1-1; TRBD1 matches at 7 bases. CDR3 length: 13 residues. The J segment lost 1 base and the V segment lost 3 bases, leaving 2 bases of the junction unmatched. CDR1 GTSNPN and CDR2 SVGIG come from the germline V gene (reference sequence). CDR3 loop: CAWRRDRNTEAFF. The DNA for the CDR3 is TGTGCCTGGAGGAGGGACAGGAACACTGAAGCTTTCTTT.

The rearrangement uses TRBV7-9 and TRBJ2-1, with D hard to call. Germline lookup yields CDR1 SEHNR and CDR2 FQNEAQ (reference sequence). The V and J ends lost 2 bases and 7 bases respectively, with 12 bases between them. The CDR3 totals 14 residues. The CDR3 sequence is CASSLRSDGNEQFF. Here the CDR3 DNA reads TGTGCCAGCAGCTTAAGGTCGGATGGAAATGAGCAGTTCTTC.

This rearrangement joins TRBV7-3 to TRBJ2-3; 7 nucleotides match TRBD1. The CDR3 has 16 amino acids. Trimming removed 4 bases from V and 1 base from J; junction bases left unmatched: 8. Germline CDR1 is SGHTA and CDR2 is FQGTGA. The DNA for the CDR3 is TGTGCCAGCAGCTCCCTCCCTGGACAGGGCACAGATACGCAGTATTTT. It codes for CASSSLPGQGTDTQYF.

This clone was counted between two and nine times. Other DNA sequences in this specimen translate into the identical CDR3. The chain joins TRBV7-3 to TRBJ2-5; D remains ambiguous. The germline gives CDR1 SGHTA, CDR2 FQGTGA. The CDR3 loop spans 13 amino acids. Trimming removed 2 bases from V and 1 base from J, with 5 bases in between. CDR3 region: CASSLGVQETQYF. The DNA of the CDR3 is TGTGCCAGCAGCTTAGGAGTCCAAGAGACCCAGTACTTC.

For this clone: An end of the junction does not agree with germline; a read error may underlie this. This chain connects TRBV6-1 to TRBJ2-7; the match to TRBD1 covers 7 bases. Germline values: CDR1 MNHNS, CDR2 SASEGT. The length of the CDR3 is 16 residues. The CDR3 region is CAISEPGQGVPYEQYF. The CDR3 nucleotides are TGTGCCATCAGTGAACCCGGGCAGGGGGTTCCCTACGAGCAGTACTTC.

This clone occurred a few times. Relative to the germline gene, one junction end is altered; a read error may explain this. CDR3 residues: CCVSGQGTGANVLTF. The CDR3 region has the DNA TGCTGCGTTTCGGGACAGGGAACCGGGGCCAACGTCCTGACTTTC. The gene calls are TRBV29-1 and TRBJ2-6; 9 bases are a match to TRBD1. Looked up from germline, CDR1 is SQVTM and CDR2 is ANQGSEA. The CDR3 contains 15 residues.

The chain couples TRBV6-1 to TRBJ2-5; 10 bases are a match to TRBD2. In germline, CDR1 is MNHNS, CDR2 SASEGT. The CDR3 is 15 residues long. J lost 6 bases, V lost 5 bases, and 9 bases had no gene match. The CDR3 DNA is TGTGCCAGCAGTAACCCGGGACTAGCGATGCAGACCCAGTACTTC. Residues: CASSNPGLAMQTQYF.

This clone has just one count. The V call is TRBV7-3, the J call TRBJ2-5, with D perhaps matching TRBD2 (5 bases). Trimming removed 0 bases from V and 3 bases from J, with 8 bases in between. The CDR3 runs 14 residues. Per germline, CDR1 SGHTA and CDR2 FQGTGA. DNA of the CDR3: TGTGCCAGCAGCTTAACGAGGGATGAAGAGACCCAGTACTTC. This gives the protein CASSLTRDEETQYF.

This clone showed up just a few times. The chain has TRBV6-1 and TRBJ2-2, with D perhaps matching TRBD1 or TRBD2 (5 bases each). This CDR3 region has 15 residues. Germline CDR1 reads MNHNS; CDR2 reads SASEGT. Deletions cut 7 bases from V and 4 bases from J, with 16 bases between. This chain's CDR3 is CASIQVKGTTGELFF. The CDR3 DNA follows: TGTGCCAGCATTCAAGTAAAGGGGACCACCGGGGAGCTGTTTTTT.

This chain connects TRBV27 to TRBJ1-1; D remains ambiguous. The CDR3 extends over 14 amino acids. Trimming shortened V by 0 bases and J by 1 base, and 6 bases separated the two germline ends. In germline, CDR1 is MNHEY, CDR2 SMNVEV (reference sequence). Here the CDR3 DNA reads TGTGCCAGCAGTTTATCCACCTCGAACACTGAAGCTTTCTTT. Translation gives CASSLSTSNTEAFF.

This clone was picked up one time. In DNA form, the CDR3 reads TGTGCCACCAGCAGAGAACTAGCTCGCGAGCAGTACTTC. Translation: CATSRELAREQYF. This chain uses TRBV15 with TRBJ2-7; TRBD2 might be the D (6 bases). Germline lookup yields CDR1 LNHNV and CDR2 YYDKDF (reference sequence). Trimming left V 0 bases short and J 6 bases short, with 9 bases between. The length of the CDR3 is 13 residues. Supplemented by reference TRBV15 and TRBJ2-7, the full variable domain reads DAMVIQNPRYQVTQFGKPVTLSCSQTLNHNVMYWYQQKSSQAPKLLFHYYDKDFNNEADTPDNFQSRRPNTSFCFLDIRSPGLGDTAMYLCATSRELAREQYFGPGTRLTVT.

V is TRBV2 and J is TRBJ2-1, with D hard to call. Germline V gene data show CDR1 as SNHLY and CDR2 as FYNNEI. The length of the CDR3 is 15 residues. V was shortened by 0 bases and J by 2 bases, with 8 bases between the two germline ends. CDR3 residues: CASSEARQTYNEQFF. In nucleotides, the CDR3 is TGTGCCAGCAGTGAAGCTCGTCAGACCTACAATGAGCAGTTCTTC.

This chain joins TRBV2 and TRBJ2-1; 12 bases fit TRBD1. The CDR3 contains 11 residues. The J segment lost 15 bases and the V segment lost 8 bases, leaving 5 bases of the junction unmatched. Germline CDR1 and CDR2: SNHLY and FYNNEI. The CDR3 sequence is CASRDRGPPFF. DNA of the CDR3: TGTGCCAGCCGGGACAGGGGGCCCCCGTTCTTC.

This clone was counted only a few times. CDR3 in amino acids: CASSQSLSGYTF. CDR3 in DNA: TGTGCCAGCAGCCAATCGCTCAGTGGCTACACCTTC. The chain couples TRBV16 to TRBJ1-2; D gene unclear. This CDR3 contains 12 residues. V was trimmed by 0 bases and J by 7 bases, leaving 6 bases between them. The germline V gene encodes CDR1 KGHSY and CDR2 FQNENV.

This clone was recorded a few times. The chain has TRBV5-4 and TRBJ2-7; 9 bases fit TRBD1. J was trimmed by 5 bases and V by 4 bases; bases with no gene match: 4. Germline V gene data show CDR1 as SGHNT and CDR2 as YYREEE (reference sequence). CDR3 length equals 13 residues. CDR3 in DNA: TGTGCCAGCAGCAGGGACAGGGCTGACGAGCAGTACGTC. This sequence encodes CASSRDRADEQYV.

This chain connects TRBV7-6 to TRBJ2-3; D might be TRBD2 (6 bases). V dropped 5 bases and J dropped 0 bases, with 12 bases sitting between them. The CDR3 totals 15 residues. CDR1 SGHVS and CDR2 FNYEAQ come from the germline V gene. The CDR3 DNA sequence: TGTGCCAGCAGCCCCCATGGGACTAGCACAGATACGCAGTATTTT. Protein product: CASSPHGTSTDTQYF. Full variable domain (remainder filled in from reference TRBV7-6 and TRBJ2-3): GAGVSQSPRYKVTKRGQDVALRCDPISGHVSLYWYRQALGQGPEFLTYFNYEAQQDKSGLPNDRFSAERPEGSISTLTIQRTEQRDSAMYRCASSPHGTSTDTQYFGPGTRLTVL.

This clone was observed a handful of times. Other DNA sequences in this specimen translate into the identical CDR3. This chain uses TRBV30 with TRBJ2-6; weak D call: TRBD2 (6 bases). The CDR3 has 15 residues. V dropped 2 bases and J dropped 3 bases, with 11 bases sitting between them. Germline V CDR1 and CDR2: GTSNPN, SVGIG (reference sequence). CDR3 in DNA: TGTGCCTGGAGTAATGCGGGGCGTGGGGCCAACGTCCTGACTTTC. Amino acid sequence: CAWSNAGRGANVLTF.

The CDR3 bases are TGTGCCAGCAGCCCTCCCGGGCTACAGTGGGGCAATGAGCAGTTCTTC. Residues: CASSPPGLQWGNEQFF. V gene TRBV9 combines with J gene TRBJ2-1; D is uncertain. Germline lookup yields CDR1 SGDLS and CDR2 YYNGEE. V lost 4 bases to trimming and J lost 6 bases, with 20 bases between them. This CDR3 region has 16 residues. Full variable domain (rest looked up from reference TRBV9 and TRBJ2-1): DSGVTQTPKHLITATGQRVTLRCSPRSGDLSVYWYQQSLDQGLQFLIQYYNGEERAKGNILERFSAQQFPDLHSELNLSSLELGDSALYFCASSPPGLQWGNEQFFGPGTRLTVL.

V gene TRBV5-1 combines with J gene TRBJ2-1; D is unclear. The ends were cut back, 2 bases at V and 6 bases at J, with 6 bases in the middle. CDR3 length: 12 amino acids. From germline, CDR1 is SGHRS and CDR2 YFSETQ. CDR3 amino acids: CASSLGSNEQFF. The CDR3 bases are TGCGCCAGCAGCTTAGGTAGCAATGAGCAGTTCTTC.

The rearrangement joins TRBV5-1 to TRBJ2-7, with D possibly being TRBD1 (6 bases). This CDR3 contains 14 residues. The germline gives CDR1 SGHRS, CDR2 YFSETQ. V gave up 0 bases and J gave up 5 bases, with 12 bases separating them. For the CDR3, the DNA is TGCGCCAGCAGCTTGGACACGACAGGTGACGAGCAGTACTTC. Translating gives CASSLDTTGDEQYF.

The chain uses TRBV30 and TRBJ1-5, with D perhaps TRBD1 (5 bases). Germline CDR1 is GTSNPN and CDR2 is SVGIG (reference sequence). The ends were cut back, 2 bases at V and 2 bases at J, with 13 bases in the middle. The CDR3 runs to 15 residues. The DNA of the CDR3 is TGTGCCTGGAGTTTTGGGGACCTCCGCAATCAGCCCCAGCATTTT. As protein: CAWSFGDLRNQPQHF. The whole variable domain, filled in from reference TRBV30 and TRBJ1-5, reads SQTIHQWPATLVQPVGSPLSLECTVEGTSNPNLYWYRQAAGRGLQLLFYSVGIGQISSEVPQNLSASRPQDRQFILSSKKLLLSDSGFYLCAWSFGDLRNQPQHFGDGTRLSIL.

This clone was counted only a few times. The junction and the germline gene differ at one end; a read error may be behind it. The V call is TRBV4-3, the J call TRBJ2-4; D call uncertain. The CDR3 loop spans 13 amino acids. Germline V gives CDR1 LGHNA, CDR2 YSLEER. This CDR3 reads CASSQERTGATGF. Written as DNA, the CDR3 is TGCGCCAGCAGCCAAGAACGCACCGGAGCCACCGGATTC.